These 18 T cell receptor beta chains share one sample of origin, sequenced in a study of T cells after yellow fever vaccination. TCRdb processed the 5' RACE reads anew with MiXCR; each CDR3 protein has one entry. Among about 22,000 distinct CDR3 sequences listed, roughly 5% were seen once. Sequenced here: PBMCs, either bulk or a sorted T-cell subset (CD4+, CD8+, memory, or dextramer-sorted; not recorded which), sampled about 49 days after the first yellow fever vaccination. The receptors come from a man between 18 and 35 years old who received the YFV17D yellow fever vaccine.

This clonotype was seen many times. The chain carries TRBV7-2 and TRBJ2-7; a weak D match, TRBD2 (7 bases). Germline V gene lookup returns CDR1 SGHTA and CDR2 FQGNSA. V dropped 2 bases and J dropped 4 bases, with 15 bases sitting between them. This CDR3 has 15 amino acids. CDR3 sequence reads: CASSLITAGAYEQYF. CDR3 in DNA: TGTGCCAGCAGCTTAATTACTGCGGGGGCTTACGAGCAGTACTTC.

This clonotype showed up many times. The chain employs TRBV6-6 and TRBJ1-3; D remains ambiguous. CDR1 and CDR2 (germline): MNHNY, SVGAGI (reference sequence). Trimming stripped 0 bases from V and 3 bases from J, with 3 bases between. This CDR3 has 13 amino acids. Here the CDR3 reads CASSYSGGNTIYF. In DNA, the CDR3 is TGTGCCAGCAGTTACTCAGGTGGAAACACCATATATTTT.

The table lists this clonotype with a few counts. The chain links TRBV7-6 to TRBJ2-5; 7 bases fit TRBD2. The V gene end was trimmed by 5 bases and the J gene end by 6 bases; junction bases not matched to a gene: 9. CDR1 is SGHVS and CDR2 is FNYEAQ in the germline V gene. The CDR3 length is 14 residues. The CDR3 sequence is CASSLPGGRQTQYF. DNA for the CDR3: TGTGCCAGCAGCCTACCCGGGGGGAGACAGACCCAGTACTTC.

This clonotype was detected ten times or more. V usage is TRBV7-2 and J usage is TRBJ2-3, with 10 bases aligning to TRBD2. The germline CDR1 and CDR2 sequences are SGHTA and FQGNSA. The CDR3 covers 18 residues. Trimming at V came to 4 bases and at J to 6 bases, leaving 16 bases not matched to a gene. The CDR3 here is CASSSERGGGGPGDTQYF. Here the CDR3 DNA reads TGTGCCAGCAGCTCCGAGCGGGGGGGTGGAGGTCCTGGGGATACGCAGTATTTT.

Ten or more counts support this clonotype. The V call is TRBV29-1, the J call TRBJ2-1; D is uncertain. CDR3 size: 16 residues. The ends were cut back, 1 base at V and 2 bases at J, with 15 bases in the middle. Germline-derived CDR1 and CDR2 are SQVTM and ANQGSEA. The DNA of the CDR3 is TGCAGCGTTGAAGGGGCAGCTACTTGGCCCTACAATGAGCAGTTCTTC. Its translation: CSVEGAATWPYNEQFF.

This clonotype was counted at least ten times. The chain employs TRBV7-2 and TRBJ2-7; 7 nucleotides align to TRBD1. V was clipped by 3 bases and J by 2 bases; unmatched bases: 1. CDR1 is SGHTA, CDR2 FQGNSA, per germline. The CDR3 length is 13 residues. The chain's CDR3 is CASSFDRAYEQYV. The DNA for the CDR3 is TGTGCCAGCAGCTTCGACAGGGCCTACGAGCAGTACGTC.

In this sample, this clonotype turned up many times. V gene TRBV3-1 combines with J gene TRBJ1-5; D perhaps matches TRBD1 (5 bases). With 4 bases removed from V and 6 bases from J, the gap between germline ends came to 7 bases. Germline V gives CDR1 LGHDT, CDR2 YNNKEL (reference sequence). The CDR3 is made up of 12 amino acids. As DNA, the CDR3 is TGTGCCAGCAGCCTTCAGGGTCAGCCCCAGCATTTT. Protein: CASSLQGQPQHF.

There are many counts of this clonotype. This rearrangement joins TRBV9 to TRBJ2-3; tentatively, D is TRBD2 (6 bases). Germline V gene lookup returns CDR1 SGDLS and CDR2 YYNGEE. The CDR3 length is 13 residues. The ends were cut back, 3 bases at V and 4 bases at J, with 9 bases in the middle. Here the CDR3 reads CASSETGADTQYF. The DNA of the CDR3 is TGTGCCAGCAGCGAAACGGGGGCAGATACGCAGTATTTT.

The table lists this clonotype with a few counts. This may be a read error: a much more frequent sequence differs by one nucleotide. The chain links TRBV5-1 to TRBJ1-1; a weak D match, TRBD1 (5 bases). Germline assignment: CDR1 SGHRS and CDR2 YFSETQ. The CDR3 spans 13 residues. V lost 10 bases, J lost 1 base, and 14 bases lay in between. CDR3 amino acids: CAANTGGNTEAFF. CDR3 bases: TGCGCCGCCAACACCGGGGGGAACACTGAAGCTTTCTTT.

This clonotype was counted ten times or more. J is TRBJ1-5 and V is TRBV6-5, with D maybe TRBD1 (5 bases). Germline CDR1 is MNHEY and CDR2 is SVGAGI. V was pared by 7 bases and J by 9 bases, with 28 bases between. This CDR3 has 17 amino acids. CDR3 amino acids: CASIDAVGEGALRPQHF. In DNA, the CDR3 is TGTGCCAGCATCGACGCCGTGGGGGAGGGAGCCTTACGGCCCCAGCATTTT.

The sample holds many counts of this clonotype. V and J are TRBV6-2 or TRBV6-3 and TRBJ2-3, with TRBD1 matching 9 bases. The CDR3 spans 16 residues. V gave up 0 bases and J gave up 0 bases; unmatched junction bases: 1. Germline loops: CDR1 MNHEY, CDR2 SVGEGT. This CDR3 reads CASSYSGTGSTDTQYF. The CDR3 coding sequence is TGTGCCAGCAGTTACTCGGGGACAGGGAGCACAGATACGCAGTATTTT.

This clonotype was found many times. The chain links TRBV20-1 to TRBJ1-1, with TRBD1 matching 7 bases. CDR1 and CDR2 from the germline V gene are DFQATT and SNEGSKA (reference sequence). The CDR3 sequence is 13 residues long. V was clipped by 4 bases and J by 3 bases; unmatched bases: 5. Here the CDR3 reads CSAKRQGDTEAFF. The CDR3 DNA reads TGCAGTGCTAAAAGACAGGGCGACACTGAAGCTTTCTTT.

This clonotype was seen ten or more times. This rearrangement joins TRBV4-2 to TRBJ1-4; the D gene is possibly TRBD1 (5 bases). V gave up 2 bases and J gave up 0 bases, with 16 bases separating them. The CDR3 loop spans 18 amino acids. CDR1 LGHNA and CDR2 YNFKEQ come from the germline V gene. Here the CDR3 DNA reads TGTGCCAGCAGCCAACCCGGGACGGATATTGCAACTAATGAAAAACTGTTTTTT. This gives the protein CASSQPGTDIATNEKLFF.

Many counts were recorded for this clonotype. The chain combines TRBV5-5 with TRBJ2-3; D not resolved. Germline loops: CDR1 SGHKS, CDR2 YYEKEE (reference sequence). The CDR3 is made up of 13 amino acids. V dropped 0 bases and J dropped 3 bases, with 5 bases sitting between them. This chain's CDR3 is CASSLAGTDTQYF. In nucleotides, the CDR3 is TGTGCCAGCAGCTTGGCCGGTACAGATACGCAGTATTTT.

This clonotype is medium-sized by share. This chain uses TRBV5-1 with TRBJ2-7, with 10 bases fitting TRBD1. The junction had 5 bases not matched to a gene; V was cut back by 0 bases and J by 5 bases. The length of the CDR3 is 15 residues. CDR1 SGHRS and CDR2 YFSETQ come from the germline V gene. CDR3 amino acids: CASSLEGQGGDEQYF. The CDR3 coding sequence is TGCGCCAGCAGCTTGGAAGGACAGGGGGGGGACGAGCAGTACTTC.

Ten or more counts support this clonotype. The chain has TRBV12-3 or TRBV12-4 and TRBJ2-1; D possibly corresponds to TRBD2 (6 bases). CDR3 length equals 11 residues. Trimming took off 11 bases at V and 4 bases at J, with 9 bases between the two ends. In DNA form, the CDR3 reads TGTGCCTGCGGGGTTTACAATGAGCAGTTCTTC. Translating it yields CACGVYNEQFF.

This clonotype was counted many times. The V gene is TRBV12-3 or TRBV12-4, the J gene TRBJ2-5; 10 bases match TRBD1. The CDR3 spans 13 residues. The V gene end was trimmed by 7 bases and the J gene end by 5 bases; junction bases not matched to a gene: 4. CDR3 amino acids: CASTDRGQETQYF. The CDR3 DNA reads TGTGCCAGCACAGACAGGGGGCAGGAGACCCAGTACTTC.

This clonotype has at least ten counts. The chain is built from TRBV28 and TRBJ2-1; D may be TRBD2 (7 bases). V lost 2 bases and J lost 4, with 15 bases in between. Germline assignment: CDR1 MDHEN and CDR2 SYDVKM. The CDR3 runs to 16 residues. The DNA for the CDR3 is TGTGCCAGCAGTTTAATACCGGGGGGCTCGTACAATGAGCAGTTCTTC. Translated, it gives CASSLIPGGSYNEQFF.